This paragraph reports one T cell receptor (beta chain). The source of the sample is a study of blood T cell repertoires in COVID-19. For the study at large: From the United States, Italy and Spain came samples of acute and convalescent COVID-19.

TCRdb's table, derived via immunoSEQ multiplex PCR, lists solely in-frame clones and lacks some. The data contain under 150,000 clones, 75% to 85% of them seen just once; the ten biggest clones take up 5%. From germline, CDR1 is SNHLY and CDR2 FYNNEI. CDR3 length: 15 amino acids. Between the trimmed V and J ends, which lost 1 base and 10 bases, there was a span of 14 bases. The rearrangement joins TRBV2 to TRBJ1-6; D remains unclear. This TCR came from a woman in her forties or fifties with acute or convalescent COVID-19. Sequenced sample: peripheral blood. This chain's CDR3 is CASSEGQAFGSPLHF. The CDR3 DNA sequence: TGTGCCAGCAGTGAAGGTCAGGCTTTTGGGTCACCCCTCCACTTT.